One and the same sample provided the 20 T cell receptor beta chains below, sequenced in a study of cytomegalovirus exposure and HLA in healthy donors. The study ran its PCR with 60 Vbeta and 13 Jbeta primers. Clones were read by immunoSEQ multiplex PCR, and TCRdb kept only the in-frame ones, dropping some. The sample lists some 210,000 clones; more than 75% were seen once. The specimen was PBMCs. The receptors shown here come from a male donor in good health and CMV-seronegative.

V and J are TRBV7-9 and TRBJ2-1, with TRBD1 matching 8 bases. CDR3 size: 15 residues. In germline, CDR1 is SEHNR, CDR2 FQNEAQ (reference sequence). The trim removed 6 bases at V and 9 bases at J, leaving 13 bases unmatched. CDR3 loop: CASSLQGAKNGEQFF. Here the CDR3 DNA reads TGTGCCAGCAGTCTTCAGGGGGCCAAAAACGGTGAGCAGTTCTTC.

This chain uses TRBV18 with TRBJ2-3; no definite D call. This CDR3 contains 15 residues. The V gene lost 4 bases and the J gene lost 0 bases, with 11 bases spanning the gap. CDR1 is KGHSH and CDR2 is LQKENI in the germline V gene. CDR3 sequence: CASSQPGFSTDTQYF. As DNA, the CDR3 is TGTGCCAGCTCACAGCCAGGCTTTAGCACAGATACGCAGTATTTT.

This rearrangement joins TRBV29-1 to TRBJ2-3; no reliable D call. The germline V gene encodes CDR1 SQVTM and CDR2 ANQGSEA. The CDR3 is made up of 12 amino acids. The ends were cut back, 7 bases at V and 2 bases at J, with 10 bases in the middle. CDR3: CSGTFYTDTQYF. The CDR3 DNA sequence: TGCAGCGGAACCTTCTACACAGATACGCAGTATTTT.

J is TRBJ1-4 and V is TRBV2; D gene ambiguous. CDR1 and CDR2 from the germline V gene are SNHLY and FYNNEI. The germline V and J ends were trimmed by 1 base and 0 bases, with 6 bases remaining between them. CDR3 size: 15 residues. The CDR3 DNA follows: TGTGCCAGCAGTGAAGTGGGCGCAACTAATGAAAAACTGTTTTTT. Its protein product is CASSEVGATNEKLFF.

This clone was counted once. The rearrangement uses TRBV5-4 and TRBJ2-2; tentatively, D is TRBD2 (5 bases). This CDR3 is built from 16 residues. V was trimmed by 0 bases and J by 2 bases, leaving 11 bases between them. Germline CDR1 SGHNT, CDR2 YYREEE (reference sequence). The CDR3, as DNA: TGTGCCAGCAGCTTGGGTGCGGGTTATAACACCGGGGAGCTGTTTTTT. This codes for CASSLGAGYNTGELFF.

The rearrangement links TRBV28 to TRBJ2-3; 11 positions agree with TRBD2. CDR3 size: 16 residues. Germline assignment: CDR1 MDHEN and CDR2 SYDVKM. With V trimmed by 5 bases and J by 2 bases, 6 bases remained unmatched. CDR3 coding DNA: TGTGCCAGCAGTCGGGTAGCGGGAGGGTACACAGATACGCAGTATTTT. Translating gives CASSRVAGGYTDTQYF. The full variable domain, completed using reference TRBV28 and TRBJ2-3, is DVKVTQSSRYLVKRTGEKVFLECVQDMDHENMFWYRQDPGLGLRLIYFSYDVKMKEKGDIPEGYSVSREKKERFSLILESASTNQTSMYLCASSRVAGGYTDTQYFGPGTRLTVL.

The rearrangement links TRBV6-1 to TRBJ1-2; D is undetermined. The CDR3 covers 12 residues. V was cut by 5 bases and J by 4 bases, with 8 bases left in between. CDR1 MNHNS and CDR2 SASEGT come from the germline V gene. The CDR3 reads CASSREGYGYTF. Here the CDR3 DNA reads TGTGCCAGCAGTCGGGAAGGCTATGGCTACACCTTC.

The chain couples TRBV5-1 to TRBJ1-2, with a weak D call TRBD1 (5 bases). From germline, CDR1 is SGHRS and CDR2 YFSETQ. V was cut by 1 base and J by 1 base, with 17 bases left in between. The CDR3 runs 17 residues. The CDR3 sequence is CASSLTPTGVGNYGYTF. The CDR3 DNA is TGCGCCAGCAGCTTGACTCCAACGGGGGTGGGTAACTATGGCTACACCTTC. Filled out from reference TRBV5-1 and TRBJ1-2, the complete variable domain reads KAGVTQTPRYLIKTRGQQVTLSCSPISGHRSVSWYQQTPGQGLQFLFEYFSETQRNKGNFPGRFSGRQFSNSRSEMNVSTLELGDSALYLCASSLTPTGVGNYGYTFGSGTRLTVV.

This clone was seen a handful of times. The chain uses TRBV4-1 and TRBJ2-7; 7 bases are a match to TRBD2. V lost 3 bases and J lost 3; bases outside the gene matches: 8. The CDR3 is 15 amino acids. CDR1 is MGHRA, CDR2 YSYEKL, per germline. The CDR3 DNA sequence: TGCGCCAGCAGCCATCCCGGGGCGGGAGACTACGAGCAGTACTTC. Protein sequence: CASSHPGAGDYEQYF.

The chain carries TRBV18 and TRBJ1-2; 8 positions match TRBD1. Germline V gives CDR1 KGHSH, CDR2 LQKENI. V lost 0 bases and J lost 0; bases outside the gene matches: 0. The CDR3 runs to 15 residues. The CDR3 protein is CASSPPDRANYGYTF. The CDR3 DNA sequence: TGTGCCAGCTCACCACCGGACAGGGCTAACTATGGCTACACCTTC.

The CDR3 DNA follows: TGTGCCAGCAGGGGGACAGAAGGGGGTGGCTACACCTTC. Amino acid sequence: CASRGTEGGGYTF. The chain links TRBV5-6 to TRBJ1-2; TRBD1 matches 7 bases. V was clipped by 5 bases and J by 7 bases; unmatched bases: 8. From germline, CDR1 is SGHDT and CDR2 YYEEEE. This CDR3 spans 13 amino acids.

This chain uses TRBV11-3 with TRBJ2-1, with TRBD1 as a possible D gene (6 bases). V was pared by 5 bases and J by 5 bases, with 13 bases between. CDR1 is SGHNT and CDR2 is YENEEA in the germline V gene. CDR3 length: 14 residues. CDR3 nucleotides: TGTGCCAGCAGCCCTAGGGGGATAGACAATGAGCAGTTCTTC. The encoded protein is CASSPRGIDNEQFF.

The rearrangement joins TRBV5-1 to TRBJ2-3; D is ambiguous. V shed 0 bases and J shed 0 bases, with 8 bases lying between them. The CDR3 spans 15 residues. From germline, CDR1 is SGHRS and CDR2 YFSETQ. CDR3 bases: TGCGCCAGCAGCTTGGTTACCGGGAGCACAGATACGCAGTATTTT. Translated, it gives CASSLVTGSTDTQYF.

V and J are TRBV19 and TRBJ1-3; D is uncertain. The V and J ends lost 4 bases and 2 bases respectively, with 9 bases between them. The CDR3 has 14 amino acids. CDR1 is LNHDA, CDR2 SQIVND, per germline (reference sequence). The CDR3 loop is CASSRAGTGNTIYF. The CDR3 DNA reads TGTGCCAGTAGTAGAGCGGGGACTGGAAACACCATATATTTT.

CDR3 bases: TGTGCCAGCAGCCAAGTGGCTAGCGGGAGAACGAGGGAGCTGTTTTTT. It translates to CASSQVASGRTRELFF. This chain uses TRBV4-2 with TRBJ2-2; 10 bases are shared with TRBD2. With 1 base clipped from V and 9 bases from J, the junction kept 8 bases outside the gene matches. CDR3 length equals 16 residues. CDR1 and CDR2 (germline): LGHNA, YNFKEQ.

V usage is TRBV9 and J usage is TRBJ2-1; 7 nucleotides match TRBD2. CDR3 length equals 15 residues. Germline trimming cut 3 bases from V and 8 bases from J; bases unmatched to any gene: 11. The germline gives CDR1 SGDLS, CDR2 YYNGEE. The CDR3 loop reads CASSGGAGAWDEQFF. The CDR3 region has the DNA TGTGCCAGCAGCGGAGGGGCGGGAGCTTGGGATGAGCAGTTCTTC.

This chain links TRBV29-1 with TRBJ1-3; D gene unclear. Gene TRBJ2-2 matches the end of the DNA better, so the J call may be wrong. The CDR3 is 14 residues long. Germline V gives CDR1 SQVTM, CDR2 ANQGSEA. The CDR3 region is CSVIVALSTGELFF. CDR3 nucleotides: TGCAGTGTCATTGTCGCGTTATCGACCGGGGAGCTGTTTTTT.

V is TRBV21-1 and J is TRBJ2-5; the table names TRBD1, a call not compared with the DNA. TRBV21-1 counts as a pseudogene. The CDR3 extends over 14 amino acids. This CDR3 is CASSIGQGRETQYF. CDR3 nucleotide sequence: TGTGCCAGCAGTATTGGACAGGGGCGGGAGACCCAGTACTTC.

Here the CDR3 reads CASSLTSGRYNEQFF. The CDR3 nucleotides read TGTGCCAGCAGCTTGACTAGCGGGAGGTACAATGAGCAGTTCTTC. The rearrangement joins TRBV7-8 to TRBJ2-1, with 13 nucleotides matching TRBD2. Germline V gives CDR1 SGHVS, CDR2 FQNEAQ. There are 15 residues in the CDR3. The V gene end was trimmed by 3 bases and the J gene end by 4 bases; junction bases not matched to a gene: 0.

This chain links TRBV5-1 with TRBJ2-2; TRBD1 might be the D (5 bases). The V gene lost 1 base and the J gene lost 1 base, with 11 bases spanning the gap. The V gene's germline CDR1 is SGHRS and CDR2 YFSETQ. CDR3 length equals 16 residues. The CDR3 sequence is CASSLRPGRNTGELFF. In nucleotides, the CDR3 is TGCGCCAGCAGCTTGCGTCCAGGGCGGAACACCGGGGAGCTGTTTTTT. The full variable domain, in which reference TRBV5-1 and TRBJ2-2 provide the parts outside the CDR3, is KAGVTQTPRYLIKTRGQQVTLSCSPISGHRSVSWYQQTPGQGLQFLFEYFSETQRNKGNFPGRFSGRQFSNSRSEMNVSTLELGDSALYLCASSLRPGRNTGELFFGEGSRLTVL.